What follows is one T cell receptor (beta chain) and its context. The target antigen is unknown. CD45RO-negative, CCR7-selected cells formed the naive CD8 fraction, which excluded terminally differentiated effector memory CD45RA+ cells. Clones were read by immunoSEQ multiplex PCR, and TCRdb kept only the in-frame ones, dropping some. Here the sample spans about 2.1 million clones, about 92% being singletons. This sample stems from a study of shared clonotypes between healthy human individuals. About the study: Each donor's CD8 memory used one plate, CD8 naive two, each CD4 subset three.

Study findings and constraints: Sampling covered nothing but blood. Tissue TCR repertoires likely differ from those found in blood. Non-shared clonotypes had lower generation probabilities than those shared by all four donors. Naive subsets generally had larger estimated richness than memory subsets.

Sample: naive CD8+ T cells from PBMCs. The receptor comes from a man between 18 and 29 years old in good health. Some clones in this sample may be carry-over from other donors' samples.

CDR3 bases: TGTGCCAGCAGTGCCCCTCGGGACACCCGGGCAGGGACTGAAGCTTTCTTT. Translated, it gives CASSAPRDTRAGTEAFF. The chain links TRBV27 to TRBJ1-1; D may be TRBD1 (6 bases). CDR1 and CDR2 from the germline V gene are MNHEY and SMNVEV (reference sequence). The CDR3 covers 17 residues. The V end lost 5 bases, the J end lost 5 bases, and 24 bases lay between the germline ends.